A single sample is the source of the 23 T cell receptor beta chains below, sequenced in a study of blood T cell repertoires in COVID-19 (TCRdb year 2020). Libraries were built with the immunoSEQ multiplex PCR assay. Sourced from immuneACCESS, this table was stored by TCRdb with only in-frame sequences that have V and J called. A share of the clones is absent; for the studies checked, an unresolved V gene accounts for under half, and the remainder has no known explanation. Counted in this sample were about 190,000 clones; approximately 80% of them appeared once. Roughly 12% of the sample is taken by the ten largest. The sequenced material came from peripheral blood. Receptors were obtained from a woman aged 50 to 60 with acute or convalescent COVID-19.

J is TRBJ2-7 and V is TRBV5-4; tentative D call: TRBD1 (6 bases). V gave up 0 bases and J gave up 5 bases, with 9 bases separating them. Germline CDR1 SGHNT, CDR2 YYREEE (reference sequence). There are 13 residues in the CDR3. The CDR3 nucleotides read TGTGCCAGCAGCTTGGCAGGGGTGAACGAGCAGTACTTC. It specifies CASSLAGVNEQYF.

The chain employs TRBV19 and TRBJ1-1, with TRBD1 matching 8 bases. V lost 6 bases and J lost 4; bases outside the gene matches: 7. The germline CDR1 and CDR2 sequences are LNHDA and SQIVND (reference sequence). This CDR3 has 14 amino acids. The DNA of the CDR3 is TGTGCCAGTAGCCTGGGACAGGTGATCACTGAAGCTTTCTTT. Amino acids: CASSLGQVITEAFF.

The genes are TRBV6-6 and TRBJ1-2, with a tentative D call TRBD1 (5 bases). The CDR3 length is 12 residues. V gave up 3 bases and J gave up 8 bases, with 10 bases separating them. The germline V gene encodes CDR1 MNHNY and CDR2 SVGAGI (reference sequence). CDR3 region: CASSYLEGGYTF. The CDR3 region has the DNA TGTGCCAGCAGTTATCTGGAGGGGGGCTACACCTTC.

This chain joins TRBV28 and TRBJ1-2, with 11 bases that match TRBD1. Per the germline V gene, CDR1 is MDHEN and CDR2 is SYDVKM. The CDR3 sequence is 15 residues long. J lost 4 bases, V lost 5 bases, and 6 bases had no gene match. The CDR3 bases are TGTGCCAGCAGTACAGCGGACAGGGGGCTCTATGGCTACACCTTC. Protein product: CASSTADRGLYGYTF.

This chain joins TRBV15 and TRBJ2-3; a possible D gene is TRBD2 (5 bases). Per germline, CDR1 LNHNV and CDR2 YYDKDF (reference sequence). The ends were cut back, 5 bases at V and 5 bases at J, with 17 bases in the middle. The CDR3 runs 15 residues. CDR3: CATSRRVGDGDTQYF. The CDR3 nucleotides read TGTGCCACCAGCCGCCGGGTCGGGGATGGAGATACGCAGTATTTT.

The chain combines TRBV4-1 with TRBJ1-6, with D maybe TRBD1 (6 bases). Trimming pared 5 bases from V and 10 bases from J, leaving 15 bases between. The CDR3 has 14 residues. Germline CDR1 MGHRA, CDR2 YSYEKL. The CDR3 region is CASSLDRRQSPLHF. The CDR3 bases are TGCGCCAGCAGCTTAGACAGGCGGCAATCACCCCTCCACTTT.

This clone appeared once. CDR3 loop: CSASPPGPYEQYF. CDR3 DNA: TGCAGTGCTAGTCCCCCAGGGCCCTACGAGCAGTACTTC. This chain connects TRBV20-1 to TRBJ2-7; a weak D match, TRBD1 (5 bases). Trimming removed 3 bases from V and 2 bases from J, with 11 bases in between. CDR3 length: 13 residues. Germline assignment: CDR1 DFQATT and CDR2 SNEGSKA (reference sequence).

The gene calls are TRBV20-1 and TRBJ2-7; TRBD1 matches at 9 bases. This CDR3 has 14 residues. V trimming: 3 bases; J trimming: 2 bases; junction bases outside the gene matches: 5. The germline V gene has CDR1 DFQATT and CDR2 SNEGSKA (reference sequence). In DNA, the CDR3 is TGCAGTGCTAGTACGACAGGGGGGACCTACGAGCAGTACTTC. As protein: CSASTTGGTYEQYF.

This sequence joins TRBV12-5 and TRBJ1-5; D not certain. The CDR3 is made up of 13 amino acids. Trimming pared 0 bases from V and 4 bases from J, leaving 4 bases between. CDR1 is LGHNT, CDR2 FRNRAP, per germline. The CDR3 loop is CASGLVTNQPQHF. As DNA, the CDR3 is TGTGCTAGTGGTTTGGTGACAAATCAGCCCCAGCATTTT.

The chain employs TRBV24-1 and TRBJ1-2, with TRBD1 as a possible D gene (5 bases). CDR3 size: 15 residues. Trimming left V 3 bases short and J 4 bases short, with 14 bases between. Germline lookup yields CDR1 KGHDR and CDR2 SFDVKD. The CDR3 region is CATSDGDRPLYGYTF. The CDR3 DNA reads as TGTGCCACCAGTGATGGTGACAGACCTCTCTATGGCTACACCTTC.

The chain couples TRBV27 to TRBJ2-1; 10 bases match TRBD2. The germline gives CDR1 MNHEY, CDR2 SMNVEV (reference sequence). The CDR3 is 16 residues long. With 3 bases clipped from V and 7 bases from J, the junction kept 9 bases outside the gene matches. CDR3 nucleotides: TGTGCCAGCAGTTTCCCGAGCGGGAGGGCCGGGAATGAGCAGTTCTTC. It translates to CASSFPSGRAGNEQFF.

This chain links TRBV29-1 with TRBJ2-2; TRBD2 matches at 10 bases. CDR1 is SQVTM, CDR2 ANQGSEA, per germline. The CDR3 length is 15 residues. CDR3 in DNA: TGCCGCGCCTGGGGGAGCGGGGGGGCCACCGGGGAGCTGTTTTTT. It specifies CRAWGSGGATGELFF.

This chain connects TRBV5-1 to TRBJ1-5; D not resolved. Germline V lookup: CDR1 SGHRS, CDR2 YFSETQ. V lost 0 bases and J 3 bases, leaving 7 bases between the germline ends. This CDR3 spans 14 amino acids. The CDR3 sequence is CASSLGRDNQPQHF. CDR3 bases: TGCGCCAGCAGCTTGGGCCGGGACAATCAGCCCCAGCATTTT.

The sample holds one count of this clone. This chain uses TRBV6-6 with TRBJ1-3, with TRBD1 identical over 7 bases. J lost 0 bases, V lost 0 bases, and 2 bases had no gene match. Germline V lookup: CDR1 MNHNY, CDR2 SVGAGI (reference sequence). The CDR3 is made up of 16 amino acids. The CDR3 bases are TGTGCCAGCAGTTACTCGGGACAGAGCTCTGGAAACACCATATATTTT. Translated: CASSYSGQSSGNTIYF.

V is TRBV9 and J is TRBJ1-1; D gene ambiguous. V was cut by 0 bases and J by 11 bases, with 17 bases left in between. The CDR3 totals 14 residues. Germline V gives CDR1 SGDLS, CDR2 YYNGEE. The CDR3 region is CASSVGSGVGGAFF. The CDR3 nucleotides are TGTGCCAGCAGCGTAGGTTCAGGTGTAGGTGGCGCTTTCTTT.

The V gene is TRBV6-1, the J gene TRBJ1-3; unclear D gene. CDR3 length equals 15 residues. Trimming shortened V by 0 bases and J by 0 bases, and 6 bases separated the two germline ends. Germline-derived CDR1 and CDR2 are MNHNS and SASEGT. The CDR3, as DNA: TGTGCCAGCAGTGAAGCCAGAGGCTCTGGAAACACCATATATTTT. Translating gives CASSEARGSGNTIYF.

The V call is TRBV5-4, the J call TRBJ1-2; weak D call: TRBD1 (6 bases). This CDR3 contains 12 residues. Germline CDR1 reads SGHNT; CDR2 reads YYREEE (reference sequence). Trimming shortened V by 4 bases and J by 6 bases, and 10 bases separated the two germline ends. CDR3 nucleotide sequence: TGTGCCAGCAGCCCGGACAGAGATGGCTACACCTTC. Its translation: CASSPDRDGYTF.

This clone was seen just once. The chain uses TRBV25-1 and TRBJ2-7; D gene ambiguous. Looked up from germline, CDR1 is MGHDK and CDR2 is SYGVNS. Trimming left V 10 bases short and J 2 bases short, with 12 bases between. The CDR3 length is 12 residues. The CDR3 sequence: CATEDWTYEQYF. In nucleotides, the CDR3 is TGTGCCACCGAAGACTGGACCTACGAGCAGTACTTC.

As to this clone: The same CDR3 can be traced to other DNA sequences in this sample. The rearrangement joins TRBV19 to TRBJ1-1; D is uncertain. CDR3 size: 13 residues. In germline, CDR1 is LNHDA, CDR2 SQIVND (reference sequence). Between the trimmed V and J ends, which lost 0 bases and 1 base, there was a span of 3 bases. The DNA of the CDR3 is TGTGCCAGTAGTATAGATAGGAACACTGAAGCTTTCTTT. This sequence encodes CASSIDRNTEAFF.

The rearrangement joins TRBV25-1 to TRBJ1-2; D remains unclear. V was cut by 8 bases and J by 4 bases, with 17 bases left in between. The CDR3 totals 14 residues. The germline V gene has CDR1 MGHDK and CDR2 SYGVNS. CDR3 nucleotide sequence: TGTGCCAGCTCCAAATCGGGGTACGTCTATGGCTACACCTTC. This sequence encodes CASSKSGYVYGYTF.

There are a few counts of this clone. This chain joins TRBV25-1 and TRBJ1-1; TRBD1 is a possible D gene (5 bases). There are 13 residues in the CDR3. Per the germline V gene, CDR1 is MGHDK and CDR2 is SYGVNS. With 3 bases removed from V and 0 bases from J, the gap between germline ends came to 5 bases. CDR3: CASSDRVNTEAFF. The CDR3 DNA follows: TGTGCCAGCAGTGACAGGGTGAACACTGAAGCTTTCTTT. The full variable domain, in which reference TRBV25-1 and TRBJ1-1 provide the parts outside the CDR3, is EADIYQTPRYLVIGTGKKITLECSQTMGHDKMYWYQQDPGMELHLIHYSYGVNSTEKGDLSSESTVSRIRTEHFPLTLESARPSHTSQYLCASSDRVNTEAFFGQGTRLTVV.

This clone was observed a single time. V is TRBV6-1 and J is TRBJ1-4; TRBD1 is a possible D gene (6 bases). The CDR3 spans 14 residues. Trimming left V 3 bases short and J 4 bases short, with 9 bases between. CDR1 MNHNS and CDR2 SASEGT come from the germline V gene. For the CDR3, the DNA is TGTGCCAGCAGTGACGGACAGTATAATGAAAAACTGTTTTTT. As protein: CASSDGQYNEKLFF.

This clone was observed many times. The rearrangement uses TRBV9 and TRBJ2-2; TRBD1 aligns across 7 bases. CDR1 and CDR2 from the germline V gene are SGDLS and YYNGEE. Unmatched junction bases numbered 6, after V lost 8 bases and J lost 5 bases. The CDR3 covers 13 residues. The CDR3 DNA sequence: TGTGCCAGTGGGACAGCTCATACCGGGGAGCTGTTTTTT. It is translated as CASGTAHTGELFF.